The source of this T cell receptor (beta chain) is a study of OX40 agonist ivuxolimab in advanced cancers. The wider study: Every 2 weeks, patients received ivuxolimab intravenously, dosed at 0.01 to 10 mg/kg.

Profiled with immunoSEQ multiplex PCR; TCRdb holds only in-frame clones, not every one. The sample lists roughly 48,000 clones; about 81% were seen once. V lost 7 bases to trimming and J lost 0 bases, with 16 bases between them. Germline V gene lookup returns CDR1 SNHLY and CDR2 FYNNEI. CDR3 size: 15 residues. This chain links TRBV2 with TRBJ2-7, with D perhaps matching TRBD1 (5 bases). The sequenced sample was CD4+ or CD8+ T cells sorted from blood, obtained in a trial of the OX40 agonist ivuxolimab. The sequence derives from an adult with an advanced solid tumor such as melanoma, head and neck, liver or kidney cancer. The CDR3 here is CASNFDSDSSYEQYF. CDR3 nucleotides: TGTGCCAGCAATTTTGACAGCGATAGCTCCTACGAGCAGTACTTC.